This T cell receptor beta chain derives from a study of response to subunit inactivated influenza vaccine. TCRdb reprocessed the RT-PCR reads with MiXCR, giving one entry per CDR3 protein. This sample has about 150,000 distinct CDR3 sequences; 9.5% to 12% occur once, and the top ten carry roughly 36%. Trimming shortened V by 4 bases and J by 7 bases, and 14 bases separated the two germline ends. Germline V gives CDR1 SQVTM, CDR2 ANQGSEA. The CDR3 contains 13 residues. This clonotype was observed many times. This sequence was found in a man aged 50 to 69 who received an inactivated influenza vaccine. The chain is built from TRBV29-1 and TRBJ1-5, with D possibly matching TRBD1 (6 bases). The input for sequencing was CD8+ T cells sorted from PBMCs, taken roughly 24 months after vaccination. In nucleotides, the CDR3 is TGCAGCGTTGCCGCTGACAGGTACCAGCCCCAGCATTTT. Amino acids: CSVAADRYQPQHF.